Below, 17 T cell receptor beta chains from the same sample are listed, as sequenced in a study of CD8+ T cells in alopecia areata. Investigators isolated RNA and reverse transcribed it into cDNA to act as the sequencing template. The table came from immunoSEQ multiplex PCR; TCRdb's copy has only in-frame clones and leaves some out. Of around 190,000 clones in the sample, approximately 57% were seen once. Documented treatment: oral pan-JAK inhibitor, 5-10 mg twice daily. The sequencing here drew on CD4+ T cells sorted from blood, taken at week 24, from a patient treated with tofacitinib. These receptors were obtained from a human donor with alopecia areata.

The V gene is TRBV28, the J gene TRBJ2-1; no clear D gene. CDR3 size: 15 residues. Trimming cost V 8 bases and J 6 bases, with 20 bases left between them. Germline loops: CDR1 MDHEN, CDR2 SYDVKM. In nucleotides, the CDR3 is TGTGCCAGCCCACCTCCCAGCCGGGCCCCCAATGAGCAGTTCTTC. This codes for CASPPPSRAPNEQFF.

With regard to this clone: Other DNA sequences from this sample encode an identical CDR3 as well. The V gene is TRBV29-1, the J gene TRBJ2-7; D possibly corresponds to TRBD1 (6 bases). CDR3 size: 12 residues. Trimming shortened V by 6 bases and J by 2 bases, and 11 bases separated the two germline ends. Germline V gene lookup returns CDR1 SQVTM and CDR2 ANQGSEA. The chain's CDR3 is CSVEDRTYEQYF. CDR3 bases: TGCAGCGTAGAGGACAGAACCTACGAGCAGTACTTC.

The chain links TRBV4-2 to TRBJ2-7; a possible D gene is TRBD2 (6 bases). The germline V gene has CDR1 LGHNA and CDR2 YNFKEQ. The CDR3 is 16 amino acids. V was pared by 0 bases and J by 1 base, with 13 bases between. CDR3 region: CASSQESLASSYEQYF. Written as DNA, the CDR3 is TGTGCCAGCAGCCAAGAATCTCTAGCGAGTTCCTACGAGCAGTACTTC.

This rearrangement joins TRBV9 to TRBJ1-3; 8 nucleotides match TRBD1. The trim removed 0 bases at V and 3 bases at J, leaving 8 bases unmatched. Germline CDR1 and CDR2: SGDLS and YYNGEE. The CDR3 runs to 17 residues. CDR3 sequence: CASSVDIAGGLGNTIYF. The CDR3 DNA reads TGTGCCAGCAGCGTAGATATCGCAGGGGGCCTTGGAAACACCATATATTTT.

This clone has a single count. This rearrangement joins TRBV29-1 to TRBJ2-3; perhaps TRBD2 as D (6 bases). V lost 4 bases, J lost 6 bases, and 17 bases lay in between. The CDR3 loop spans 14 amino acids. Germline lookup yields CDR1 SQVTM and CDR2 ANQGSEA. CDR3 DNA: TGCAGCGTTGCCGGGACTTCGCGGTTGGATACGCAGTATTTT. The encoded protein is CSVAGTSRLDTQYF.

This clone was counted between two and nine times. The V gene is TRBV19, the J gene TRBJ2-1; D gene ambiguous. Between the trimmed V and J ends, which lost 3 bases and 12 bases, there was a span of 18 bases. CDR3 length: 14 residues. From germline, CDR1 is LNHDA and CDR2 SQIVND (reference sequence). CDR3 in DNA: TGTGCCAGTAGTATTAGGGCAAGTAATGGACCGCAGTTCTTC. It codes for CASSIRASNGPQFF.

Of note for this clone: Distinct nucleotide sequences in the sample also encode this CDR3. The genes are TRBV14 and TRBJ1-1; weak D call: TRBD1 (6 bases). The CDR3 contains 13 residues. V was shortened by 2 bases and J by 6 bases, with 10 bases between the two germline ends. The V gene's germline CDR1 is SGHDN and CDR2 FVKESK. CDR3 bases: TGTGCCAGCAGCCAATTGGGGGGCGCTGAAGCTTTCTTT. Protein: CASSQLGGAEAFF. Filled out from reference TRBV14 and TRBJ1-1, the complete variable domain reads EAGVTQFPSHSVIEKGQTVTLRCDPISGHDNLYWYRRVMGKEIKFLLHFVKESKQDESGMPNNRFLAERTGGTYSTLKVQPAELEDSGVYFCASSQLGGAEAFFGQGTRLTVV.

This rearrangement joins TRBV7-3 to TRBJ2-1; unclear D gene. The CDR3 is made up of 13 amino acids. CDR1 is SGHTA, CDR2 FQGTGA, per germline. The V end was cut by 5 bases, the J end by 8 bases, with 13 bases between. CDR3: CASSVLHGHEQFF. The CDR3 region has the DNA TGTGCCAGCAGCGTCCTCCATGGCCATGAGCAGTTCTTC. The variable domain in full, with the rest retrieved from reference TRBV7-3 and TRBJ2-1, is GAGVSQTPSNKVTEKGKYVELRCDPISGHTALYWYRQSLGQGPEFLIYFQGTGAADDSGLPNDRFFAVRPEGSVSTLKIQRTERGDSAVYLCASSVLHGHEQFFGPGTRLTVL.

This chain uses TRBV27 with TRBJ1-2, with TRBD1 identical over 8 bases. V shed 4 bases, J shed 6 bases, and the junction held 4 bases outside the gene matches. The germline V gene encodes CDR1 MNHEY and CDR2 SMNVEV (reference sequence). The CDR3 covers 13 residues. The CDR3 sequence is CASSSDRADGYTF. CDR3 DNA: TGTGCCAGCAGTTCGGACAGGGCCGATGGCTACACCTTC.

The V gene is TRBV9, the J gene TRBJ1-2; D is perhaps TRBD1 (5 bases). Germline V gene sequence: CDR1 SGDLS, CDR2 YYNGEE. This CDR3 is built from 14 residues. The V end was cut by 4 bases, the J end by 8 bases, with 18 bases between. The CDR3 protein is CASSRDLPPDGYTF. Here the CDR3 DNA reads TGTGCCAGCAGCCGGGACCTTCCACCCGACGGCTACACCTTC. The complete variable domain, with remaining parts taken from reference TRBV9 and TRBJ1-2, reads DSGVTQTPKHLITATGQRVTLRCSPRSGDLSVYWYQQSLDQGLQFLIQYYNGEERAKGNILERFSAQQFPDLHSELNLSSLELGDSALYFCASSRDLPPDGYTFGSGTRLTVV.

This chain uses TRBV30 with TRBJ2-1, with D perhaps assigned TRBD1 or TRBD2 (5 bases each). CDR3 length: 11 residues. V was trimmed by 8 bases and J by 9 bases, leaving 14 bases between them. CDR1 and CDR2 (germline): GTSNPN, SVGIG (reference sequence). In DNA, the CDR3 is TGTGCCCGAGCGGACACTGGTGAGCAGTTCTTC. Translated: CARADTGEQFF.

This chain joins TRBV11-3 and TRBJ2-1, with 7 positions matching TRBD2. V lost 1 base and J lost 5; bases outside the gene matches: 5. The germline CDR1 and CDR2 sequences are SGHNT and YENEEA. The CDR3 length is 15 residues. CDR3 loop: CASSLGAGPNNEQFF. In DNA form, the CDR3 reads TGTGCCAGCAGCTTAGGAGCGGGGCCAAACAATGAGCAGTTCTTC.

This chain joins TRBV5-1 and TRBJ2-3; 13 bases agree with TRBD2. Germline V gives CDR1 SGHRS, CDR2 YFSETQ. The junction had 3 bases not matched to a gene; V was cut back by 4 bases and J by 4 bases. This CDR3 has 15 residues. For the CDR3, the DNA is TGCGCCAGCAGCATGACTAGCGGGGGGCCAGATACGCAGTATTTT. Its translation: CASSMTSGGPDTQYF.

This clone was detected only once. This chain connects TRBV15 to TRBJ1-2; tentative D call: TRBD1 (5 bases). The CDR3 is made up of 11 amino acids. The V gene lost 5 bases and the J gene lost 6 bases, with 7 bases spanning the gap. Germline V CDR1 and CDR2: LNHNV, YYDKDF (reference sequence). The CDR3 spells CATSRGDGYTF. The CDR3 region has the DNA TGTGCCACCAGCCGGGGGGATGGCTACACCTTC.

This clone has only one observation. The gene calls are TRBV2 and TRBJ2-7; D is uncertain. CDR3 length: 13 amino acids. Germline V gene sequence: CDR1 SNHLY, CDR2 FYNNEI. Trimming took off 4 bases at V and 4 bases at J, with 11 bases between the two ends. The CDR3 bases are TGTGCCAGCAGTGGGGCAGGATCTTACGAGCAGTACTTC. Its translation is CASSGAGSYEQYF.

The chain couples TRBV11-2 to TRBJ2-7; D is uncertain. The germline V gene has CDR1 SGHAT and CDR2 FQNNGV. V was cut by 1 base and J by 9 bases, with 10 bases left in between. The CDR3 spans 12 residues. CDR3 nucleotide sequence: TGTGCCAGCAGCTTAGGGGGATTAGGGCAGTACTTC. This sequence encodes CASSLGGLGQYF.

This rearrangement joins TRBV15 to TRBJ1-2; D is unresolved. Trimming took off 0 bases at V and 7 bases at J, with 18 bases between the two ends. This CDR3 has 16 amino acids. Germline assignment: CDR1 LNHNV and CDR2 YYDKDF (reference sequence). The chain's CDR3 is CATSREKTWVDVGYTF. The DNA for the CDR3 is TGTGCCACCAGCAGAGAAAAGACATGGGTGGATGTTGGCTACACCTTC.